This TCR beta chain was profiled in a study of OX40 agonist ivuxolimab in advanced cancers. Looking at the study overall: Ivuxolimab was delivered to patients intravenously every 2 weeks at doses spanning 0.01 to 10 mg/kg. Anti-PD-1, anti-PD-L1 or anti-CTLA-4 therapy given earlier was allowed, and roughly 40% had some. Study observations and caveats: Doses of 0.1 to 3.0 mg/kg were accompanied by clonal expansion of CD4+ and CD8+ blood T cells by week 6.

The cohort excluded patients with autoimmune disease history or systemic immunosuppression. Assay used: immunoSEQ multiplex PCR; TCRdb lists only in-frame clones, some missing. The table shows some 65,000 clones, with around nine tenths occurring only once. In regard to this clone: Its specificity is unknown.

The input for sequencing was CD4+ or CD8+ T cells sorted from blood, taken in a trial of the OX40 agonist ivuxolimab. The receptor's source is an adult with an advanced solid tumor such as melanoma, head and neck, liver or kidney cancer.

The CDR3 loop reads CASSSLRADTQYF. The CDR3 DNA reads as TGCGCCAGCAGCTCGTTAAGGGCAGATACGCAGTATTTT. The chain couples TRBV5-1 to TRBJ2-3, with unresolved D. The CDR3 is made up of 13 amino acids. V lost 3 bases and J 4 bases, leaving 9 bases between the germline ends. Germline CDR1 SGHRS, CDR2 YFSETQ.